One and the same sample provided the 25 T cell receptor beta chains below, sequenced in a study of identical twins. TCRdb called the 5' RACE reads again in MiXCR, with one record for every CDR3 protein. The sample has 690,000 or so distinct CDR3 sequences; less than 10% are singletons. The data were also submitted as part of a second study, on yellow fever vaccine responses in identical twins.

Sample: PBMCs. Receptor source: a woman aged 18-29 years in good health.

This clonotype showed up just a few times. The J gene is TRBJ2-7, the V gene TRBV20-1, with unresolved D. The germline V gene encodes CDR1 DFQATT and CDR2 SNEGSKA (reference sequence). The CDR3 spans 11 residues. Deletions cut 6 bases from V and 7 bases from J, with 13 bases between. The DNA of the CDR3 is TGCAGTGCCCGGTTCGGCTGGGAGCAGTACTTC. This gives the protein CSARFGWEQYF.

The chain couples TRBV10-3 to TRBJ1-2; perhaps TRBD1 as D (5 bases). Trimming left V 0 bases short and J 5 bases short, with 10 bases between. The CDR3 runs 14 residues. The germline CDR1 and CDR2 sequences are ENHRY and SYGVKD. The CDR3 nucleotides are TGTGCCATCAGTGAGTCGGGGACTGCTTATGGCTACACCTTC. It yields the protein CAISESGTAYGYTF.

The V gene is TRBV14, the J gene TRBJ2-7; 10 nucleotides line up with TRBD2. There are 15 residues in the CDR3. Germline-derived CDR1 and CDR2 are SGHDN and FVKESK. With V trimmed by 5 bases and J by 1 base, 5 bases remained unmatched. In DNA form, the CDR3 reads TGTGCCAGCAGCAGGCTAGCGGGAGCTTCCTACGAGCAGTACTTC. This codes for CASSRLAGASYEQYF. Full variable domain (outside the CDR3, taken from reference TRBV14 and TRBJ2-7): EAGVTQFPSHSVIEKGQTVTLRCDPISGHDNLYWYRRVMGKEIKFLLHFVKESKQDESGMPNNRFLAERTGGTYSTLKVQPAELEDSGVYFCASSRLAGASYEQYFGPGTRLTVT.

This clonotype was picked up many times. The rearrangement uses TRBV10-3 and TRBJ2-1; tentatively, D is TRBD2 (5 bases). V was clipped by 3 bases and J by 0 bases, with 12 bases between them. The CDR3 is 16 residues long. Germline V gene sequence: CDR1 ENHRY, CDR2 SYGVKD. The CDR3 DNA reads as TGTGCCATCAGTGACGGAGCGGCCAGCTCCTACAATGAGCAGTTCTTC. It translates to CAISDGAASSYNEQFF.

This clonotype was observed a handful of times. The rearrangement uses TRBV3-1 and TRBJ1-2; D ambiguous. Germline V gene data show CDR1 as LGHDT and CDR2 as YNNKEL (reference sequence). The CDR3 is 14 amino acids. The V end lost 1 base, the J end lost 7 bases, and 13 bases lay between the germline ends. CDR3 nucleotide sequence: TGTGCCAGCAGCCAAGCCAGGACCGCGGTTGGCTACACCTTC. This sequence encodes CASSQARTAVGYTF.

This clonotype was recorded many times. V and J are TRBV12-3 or TRBV12-4 and TRBJ2-7, with D possibly matching TRBD2 (7 bases). The V end lost 8 bases, the J end lost 6 bases, and 14 bases lay between the germline ends. The CDR3 covers 12 residues. This CDR3 reads CASGRGGREQYF. The CDR3 region has the DNA TGTGCCAGCGGAAGGGGGGGGCGCGAGCAGTACTTC.

This clonotype was counted only a few times. The J gene is TRBJ2-7, the V gene TRBV12-5, with 9 positions matching TRBD1. CDR1 is LGHNT, CDR2 FRNRAP, per germline. V lost 6 bases to trimming and J lost 2 bases; unmatched junction nucleotides: 5. CDR3 size: 14 residues. The CDR3 nucleotides are TGTGCTAGTGGAACGGGACAGGGCCCCTACGAGCAGTACTTC. It is translated as CASGTGQGPYEQYF.

In its sample, this clonotype was seen many times. The V call is TRBV5-1, the J call TRBJ2-5; D uncertain. Trimming took 4 bases from V and 2 from J, leaving 6 bases between them. Germline CDR1 is SGHRS and CDR2 is YFSETQ. The CDR3 runs to 12 residues. The CDR3 sequence is CASSVNQETQYF. CDR3 in DNA: TGCGCCAGCAGCGTGAATCAAGAGACCCAGTACTTC.

This clonotype was seen a handful of times. The J gene is TRBJ2-3, the V gene TRBV7-9, with D unresolved. Germline CDR1 and CDR2: SEHNR and FQNEAQ (reference sequence). The CDR3 covers 10 residues. Trimming shortened V by 6 bases and J by 5 bases, and 3 bases separated the two germline ends. DNA of the CDR3: TGTGCCAGCAGGCTAGATACGCAGTATTTT. This encodes CASRLDTQYF.

This clonotype was found a few times. The rearrangement uses TRBV12-3 or TRBV12-4 and TRBJ2-1; weak D call: TRBD2 (6 bases). V lost 7 bases to trimming and J lost 8 bases, with 24 bases between them. The CDR3 runs 16 residues. The CDR3 sequence: CASIPGWAGPPDEQFF. The DNA of the CDR3 is TGTGCCAGCATCCCGGGGTGGGCGGGACCGCCGGATGAGCAGTTCTTC.

This sequence joins TRBV28 and TRBJ2-7; 7 nucleotides agree with TRBD1. Germline lookup yields CDR1 MDHEN and CDR2 SYDVKM. V trimming: 6 bases; J trimming: 7 bases; junction bases outside the gene matches: 15. CDR3 size: 15 residues. The CDR3 sequence: CASSVTSDRSGEQYF. For the CDR3, the DNA is TGTGCCAGCAGCGTCACATCGGACAGGTCAGGGGAGCAGTACTTC.

The table lists this clonotype with many counts. V usage is TRBV6-1 and J usage is TRBJ2-5, with 10 positions matching TRBD2. CDR1 and CDR2 (germline): MNHNS, SASEGT. This CDR3 contains 16 residues. Trimming at V came to 1 base and at J to 3 bases, leaving 5 bases not matched to a gene. CDR3 protein: CASSEVKRGGEETQYF. CDR3 sequence (DNA): TGTGCCAGCAGTGAAGTCAAGCGGGGGGGAGAAGAGACCCAGTACTTC.

As concerns this clonotype: With a much larger clone just one base away, this may be a read error. The genes are TRBV5-1 and TRBJ2-5; maybe TRBD1 (6 bases). Between the trimmed V and J ends, which lost 0 bases and 4 bases, there was a span of 19 bases. This CDR3 spans 17 amino acids. Germline CDR1 SGHRS, CDR2 YFSETQ. Here the CDR3 DNA reads TGCGCCAGCAGCTTGGCTTGGCGGACAGACGTTCGAGAGACCCAGTACTTC. Translated, it gives CASSLAWRTDVRETQYF.

The CDR3 DNA reads TGCAGTGCCCCGGGACTAGCGGCCTACGAGCAGTACTTC. Protein: CSAPGLAAYEQYF. The V call is TRBV20-1, the J call TRBJ2-7, with 11 nucleotides matching TRBD2. This CDR3 has 13 amino acids. Germline loops: CDR1 DFQATT, CDR2 SNEGSKA (reference sequence). Trimming took 6 bases from V and 2 from J; bases not matched to a gene: 3.

This clonotype was seen only a few times. The chain uses TRBV6-6 and TRBJ2-1, with D tentatively TRBD2 (6 bases). The CDR3 runs to 13 residues. CDR1 is MNHNY and CDR2 is SVGAGI in the germline V gene (reference sequence). The ends were cut back, 6 bases at V and 9 bases at J, with 15 bases in the middle. CDR3 sequence (DNA): TGTGCCAGCAGGTCAACTAGCTTTGGTGAGCAGTTCTTC. Protein sequence: CASRSTSFGEQFF.

J is TRBJ2-6 and V is TRBV15; D uncertain. Germline CDR1 reads LNHNV; CDR2 reads YYDKDF (reference sequence). V was clipped by 4 bases and J by 2 bases, with 18 bases between them. This CDR3 region has 18 residues. The CDR3 loop reads CATSIGRRTFTGANVLTF. Here the CDR3 DNA reads TGTGCCACCAGCATCGGAAGGCGAACCTTTACTGGGGCCAACGTCCTGACTTTC.

This clonotype was found many times. The chain combines TRBV6-1 with TRBJ1-3; 7 nucleotides align to TRBD1. V lost 6 bases, J lost 3 bases, and 5 bases stayed unmatched. CDR1 is MNHNS and CDR2 is SASEGT in the germline V gene. CDR3 length: 14 residues. CDR3 sequence reads: CASRGGADGNTIYF. The CDR3 DNA reads as TGTGCCAGCAGAGGGGGCGCGGATGGAAACACCATATATTTT.

There are many counts of this clonotype. This chain connects TRBV29-1 to TRBJ2-3, with 10 positions matching TRBD1. Germline V gives CDR1 SQVTM, CDR2 ANQGSEA. CDR3 length: 14 residues. V was clipped by 3 bases and J by 4 bases; unmatched bases: 4. CDR3 protein: CSVEGDRGADTQYF. The CDR3 DNA is TGCAGCGTTGAGGGGGACAGGGGAGCAGATACGCAGTATTTT.

The rearrangement joins TRBV29-1 to TRBJ2-7; TRBD2 aligns across 9 bases. Germline assignment: CDR1 SQVTM and CDR2 ANQGSEA. This CDR3 has 13 residues. With 3 bases clipped from V and 6 bases from J, the junction kept 6 bases outside the gene matches. Here the CDR3 DNA reads TGCAGCGTTGACGCGGGAGGGTACTTCGAGCAGTACTTC. Amino acid sequence: CSVDAGGYFEQYF.

The J gene is TRBJ1-2, the V gene TRBV18; 7 positions match TRBD1. J was trimmed by 1 base and V by 2 bases; bases with no gene match: 10. CDR3 length: 17 residues. CDR1 is KGHSH, CDR2 LQKENI, per germline. As DNA, the CDR3 is TGTGCCAGCTCACCAACCCTGGGAGGGGGCGTTAACTATGGCTACACCTTC. Translating it yields CASSPTLGGGVNYGYTF.

This clonotype occurred a few times. The chain has TRBV7-2 and TRBJ2-3; 15 nucleotides agree with TRBD2. With 6 bases clipped from V and 4 bases from J, the junction kept 14 bases outside the gene matches. Germline-derived CDR1 and CDR2 are SGHTA and FQGNSA. The CDR3 is 19 residues long. CDR3: CASSLPGLAGGEMADTQYF. The CDR3 DNA sequence: TGTGCCAGCAGTTTACCGGGACTAGCGGGAGGTGAGATGGCAGATACGCAGTATTTT.

This clonotype occurred a few times. The chain employs TRBV3-1 and TRBJ2-3, with 7 bases aligning to TRBD1. The V and J ends lost 4 bases and 6 bases, in that order; junction bases with no gene match: 10. The CDR3 is made up of 15 amino acids. Germline CDR1 reads LGHDT; CDR2 reads YNNKEL (reference sequence). For the CDR3, the DNA is TGTGCCAGCAGCCGACAGACAGGGCATGGTGATACGCAGTATTTT. Translation gives CASSRQTGHGDTQYF.

This clonotype was seen a few times. CDR3 bases: TGCAGTGCTGCATATGACTACGAGCAGTACTTC. It yields the protein CSAAYDYEQYF. The rearrangement joins TRBV20-1 to TRBJ2-7; no reliable D call. Germline V gene data show CDR1 as DFQATT and CDR2 as SNEGSKA (reference sequence). This CDR3 comprises 11 residues. Trimming took off 5 bases at V and 3 bases at J, with 8 bases between the two ends.

This clonotype was counted many times. This chain uses TRBV7-2 with TRBJ2-5; D is possibly TRBD2 (7 bases). There are 15 residues in the CDR3. Germline V gene data show CDR1 as SGHTA and CDR2 as FQGNSA. The germline V and J ends were trimmed by 1 base and 2 bases, with 11 bases remaining between them. The CDR3 here is CASSLDGRGQETQYF. The CDR3, as DNA: TGTGCCAGCAGCTTAGATGGGAGGGGGCAAGAGACCCAGTACTTC. Combining the CDR3 with reference TRBV7-2 and TRBJ2-5 gives the whole variable domain GAGVSQSPSNKVTEKGKDVELRCDPISGHTALYWYRQSLGQGLEFLIYFQGNSAPDKSGLPSDRFSAERTGGSVSTLTIQRTQQEDSAVYLCASSLDGRGQETQYFGPGTRLLVL.

A few counts support this clonotype. The V and J genes are TRBV20-1 and TRBJ2-5; TRBD2 matches 7 bases. Germline V gene lookup returns CDR1 DFQATT and CDR2 SNEGSKA (reference sequence). This CDR3 has 15 residues. Trimming took 5 bases from V and 2 from J; bases not matched to a gene: 11. The CDR3 protein is CSAHRGGGRQETQYF. CDR3 coding DNA: TGCAGTGCTCATAGGGGTGGCGGGAGACAAGAGACCCAGTACTTC.